This is a list of T cell receptor beta chains from one sample in a study of cytomegalovirus exposure and HLA in healthy donors. The repertoire was sequenced with immunoSEQ multiplex PCR; TCRdb's copy has only in-frame clones and lacks some. The sample has 100,000 to 150,000 clones, about 80% seen once. Source material: PBMCs. These receptor sequences come from a man younger than 40 in good health and CMV-seronegative. The CDR3 runs from the conserved cysteine through the conserved F or W. Each record gives: D gene, J gene, clone size, V gene, CDR3 DNA, CDR3 protein. The D gene is left open where the match is weak. A clone size is listed for some rows: how often the clone was seen (once, few, many), or a class if it is expanded.

>-|TRBJ1-3|-|TRBV4-1
TGCGCCAGCAGCCAAGGACCGGGAAGCTCTGGAAACACCATATATTTT
CASSQGPGSSGNTIYF
>TRBD1|TRBJ1-2|-|TRBV4-3
TGCGCCAGCAGCCAGATGGACAGGGCCCGTCATGGCTACACCTTC
CASSQMDRARHGYTF
>TRBD1|TRBJ1-3|few|TRBV6-5
TGTGCCAGCAGTGACAGGGCTGGAAACACCATATATTTT
CASSDRAGNTIYF
>-|TRBJ2-7|once|TRBV11-1
TGTGCCAGCAGCTACTTAAGCTCCTACGAGCAGTACTTC
CASSYLSSYEQYF
>TRBD1|TRBJ1-5|-|TRBV6-5
TGTGCCAGCAGTACCCAGGGGGCTCGCAATCAGCCCCAGCATTTT
CASSTQGARNQPQHF
>-|TRBJ2-7|-|TRBV19
TGTGCCAGTAGAAGGAGCCCCCAATCCTACGAGCAGTACTTC
CASRRSPQSYEQYF
>TRBD1|TRBJ1-2|-|TRBV28
TGTGCCAGCAGACCAAACAGGGGAGAACGAGCTAACTATGGCTACACCTTC
CASRPNRGERANYGYTF
>TRBD1|TRBJ2-7|-|TRBV10-3
TGTGCCATCAGGCCGGGACAGGGCGACGAGCAGTACTTC
CAIRPGQGDEQYF
>-|TRBJ2-2|-|TRBV5-1
TGCGCCAGCACAGGGGGGAGCACCGGGGAGCTGTTTTTT
CASTGGSTGELFF
>-|TRBJ2-3|-|TRBV6-1
TGTGCCAGCAGTGCGAGGACAGTTTCCACAGATACGCAGTATTTT
CASSARTVSTDTQYF
>-|TRBJ2-5|-|TRBV28
TGTGCCAGCAGTTTACAGGGTCCAAACCCCCAGTACTTC
CASSLQGPNPQYF
>TRBD1|TRBJ1-1|-|TRBV29-1
TGCAGCGGGGACAGGGAGACTGAAGCTTTCTTT
CSGDRETEAFF
>-|TRBJ2-7|-|TRBV7-9
TGTGCCAGCAGCTTATTCGGAGGGTACGAGCAGTACTTC
CASSLFGGYEQYF
>-|TRBJ2-7|-|TRBV5-1
TGCGCCAGCAGCTTGGGACAGGCATCCTACGAGCAGTACTTC
CASSLGQASYEQYF
>-|TRBJ1-4|-|TRBV19
TGTGCCAGTAGCTTACAGGGTAGTAATGAAAAACTGTTTTTT
CASSLQGSNEKLFF
>-|TRBJ2-7|-|TRBV4-2
TGTGCCAGCAGCCAAGACGCCTACTACGAGCAGTACTTC
CASSQDAYYEQYF
>-|TRBJ1-5|-|TRBV5-1
TGCGCCAGCAGCTTGGGGCAGAGCAATCAGCCCCAGCATTTT
CASSLGQSNQPQHF
>-|TRBJ1-2|-|TRBV10-3
TGTGCCATCACCGCACAGGGTAACTCTAACTATGGCTACACCTTC
CAITAQGNSNYGYTF
>-|TRBJ2-1|-|TRBV9
TGTGCCAGCTCCCTCCTACTTAGCTCCTACAATGAGCAGTTCTTC
CASSLLLSSYNEQFF
>-|TRBJ2-7|-|TRBV29-1
TGCAGCGTTGAAGATGGGGCAGCAGGGACCTACGAGCAGTACTTC
CSVEDGAAGTYEQYF
>TRBD2|TRBJ2-7|-|TRBV5-1
TGCGCCAGCAGCCGGAGCGGGAGGGCCCACGAGCAGTACTTC
CASSRSGRAHEQYF
>TRBD1|TRBJ2-3|once|TRBV9
TGTGCCAGCAGCTCAGGCGCGGGACAGGGGCGAGCAGATACGCAGTATTTT
CASSSGAGQGRADTQYF
>TRBD1|TRBJ1-2|-|TRBV20-1
TGCAGTGCTTCGGGACAGTATGGCTACACCTTC
CSASGQYGYTF
>-|TRBJ1-5|once|TRBV30
TGTGCCTGGAACACAGGGACGAGCAATCAGCCCCAGCATTTT
CAWNTGTSNQPQHF
>TRBD1|TRBJ1-5|few|TRBV7-2
TGTGCCAGCAGCTTCCGGACAGGGGCGACTCAGCCCCAGCATTTT
CASSFRTGATQPQHF
>-|TRBJ2-5|-|TRBV7-3
TGTGCCAGCAGCATCGACATGCAACAGACCCAGTACTTC
CASSIDMQQTQYF
>-|TRBJ1-5|-|TRBV6-6
TGTGCCAGCAGTTACCTAGAGGGTAGCAATCAGCCCCAGCATTTT
CASSYLEGSNQPQHF
>-|TRBJ2-7|-|TRBV27
TGTGCCAGCAGGATGGGGACATACTACGAGCAGTACTTC
CASRMGTYYEQYF
>TRBD2|TRBJ2-3|-|TRBV7-2
TGTGCCAGCAGCTTAGGCGGGACTAGCGGGAGGAAACATACGCAGTATTTT
CASSLGGTSGRKHTQYF
>TRBD1|TRBJ1-1|few|TRBV7-9
TGTGCCAGCAGCTTAGGGACAGGGGGCAGGGTGTATAGTGAAGCTTTCTTT
CASSLGTGGRVYSEAFF
>TRBD1|TRBJ2-7|-|TRBV10-3
TGTGCCATCAAGACAGGGGGGAGCTCCTACGAGCAGTACTTC
CAIKTGGSSYEQYF
>-|TRBJ2-7|-|TRBV29-1
TGCAGCGTTTCACGTAGCTCCTACGAGCAGTACTTC
CSVSRSSYEQYF
>-|TRBJ2-7|-|TRBV7-6
TGTGCCAGCAGCTTACTCCAAGGGGCCTACGAGCAGTACTTC
CASSLLQGAYEQYF
>TRBD1|TRBJ2-2|-|TRBV5-1
TGCGCCAGCACCCCGATAGGGACAGGGCCGAGTGACACCGGGGAGCTGTTTTTT
CASTPIGTGPSDTGELFF
>-|TRBJ2-5|-|TRBV10-3
TGTGCCATCAGCCCCGGTGAGACCCAGTACTTC
CAISPGETQYF
>-|TRBJ1-4|few|TRBV2
TGTGCCAGCAGGAAGACAGCAACTAATGAAAAACTGTTTTTT
CASRKTATNEKLFF
>-|TRBJ2-2|-|TRBV9
TGTGCCAGCAGCGCCACCGGGACACATTACACCGGGGAGCTGTTTTTT
CASSATGTHYTGELFF
>-|TRBJ2-1|-|TRBV6-5
TGTGCCAGCAGTTATATTCGAGGATCTTCCGACGATGAGCAGTTCTTC
CASSYIRGSSDDEQFF
>TRBD2|TRBJ2-1|-|TRBV13
TGTGCCAGCAGCTTAAAAGCGGGGCTAGCGGGGTACAATGAGCAGTTCTTC
CASSLKAGLAGYNEQFF
>TRBD1|TRBJ2-2|-|TRBV11-2
TGTGCCAGCAGCTCCCCCCGGGACAGGCCGAACACCGGGGAGCTGTTTTTT
CASSSPRDRPNTGELFF
>-|TRBJ1-1|few|TRBV7-8
TGTGCCAGCAGCTTAAGCGCCATGCGGGGGAACACTGAAGCTTTCTTT
CASSLSAMRGNTEAFF
>-|TRBJ1-1|-|TRBV5-6
TGTGCCAGCAGCCCAACAGGGCGTGGGTTCAGCACTGAAGCTTTCTTT
CASSPTGRGFSTEAFF
>-|TRBJ1-1|-|TRBV6-1
TGTGCCAGCGGAGAACTGCTGAACACTGAAGCTTTCTTT
CASGELLNTEAFF
>-|TRBJ2-3|-|TRBV10-3
TGTGCCATCAGTGATACGGACAGACACACAGATACGCAGTATTTT
CAISDTDRHTDTQYF
>-|TRBJ2-2|-|TRBV7-6
TGTGCCAGCAGCTTAACGACTTCCACGAACACCGGGGAGCTGTTTTTT
CASSLTTSTNTGELFF